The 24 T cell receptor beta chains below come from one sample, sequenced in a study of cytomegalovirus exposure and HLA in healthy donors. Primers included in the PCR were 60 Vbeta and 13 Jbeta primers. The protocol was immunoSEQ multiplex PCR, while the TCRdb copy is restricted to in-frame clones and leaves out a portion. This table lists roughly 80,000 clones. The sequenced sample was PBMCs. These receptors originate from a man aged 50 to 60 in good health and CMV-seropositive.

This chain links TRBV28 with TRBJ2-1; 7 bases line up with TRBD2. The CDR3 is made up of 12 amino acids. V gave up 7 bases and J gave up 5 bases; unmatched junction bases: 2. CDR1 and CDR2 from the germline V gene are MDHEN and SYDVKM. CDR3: CASTRENNEQFF. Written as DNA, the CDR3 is TGTGCCAGCACGCGGGAGAACAATGAGCAGTTCTTC. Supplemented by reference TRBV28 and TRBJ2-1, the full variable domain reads DVKVTQSSRYLVKRTGEKVFLECVQDMDHENMFWYRQDPGLGLRLIYFSYDVKMKEKGDIPEGYSVSREKKERFSLILESASTNQTSMYLCASTRENNEQFFGPGTRLTVL.

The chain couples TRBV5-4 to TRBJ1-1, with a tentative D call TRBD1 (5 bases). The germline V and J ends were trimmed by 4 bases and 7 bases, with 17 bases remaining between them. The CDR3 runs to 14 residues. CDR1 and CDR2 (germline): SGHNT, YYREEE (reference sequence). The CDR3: CASSPTDTPGEAFF. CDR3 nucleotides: TGTGCCAGCAGCCCGACGGACACCCCGGGTGAAGCTTTCTTT.

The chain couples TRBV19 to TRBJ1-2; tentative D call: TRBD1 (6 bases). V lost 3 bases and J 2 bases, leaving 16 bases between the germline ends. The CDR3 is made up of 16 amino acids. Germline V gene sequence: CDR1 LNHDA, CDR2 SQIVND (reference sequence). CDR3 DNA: TGTGCCAGTAGTATGGGGGACACCCAAATCAACTATGGCTACACCTTC. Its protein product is CASSMGDTQINYGYTF.

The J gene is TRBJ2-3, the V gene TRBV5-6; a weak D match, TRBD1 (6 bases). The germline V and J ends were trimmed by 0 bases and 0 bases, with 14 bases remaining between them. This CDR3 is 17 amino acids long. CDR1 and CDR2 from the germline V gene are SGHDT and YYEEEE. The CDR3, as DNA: TGTGCCAGCAGCTTGGACAGGGTTGCTCCTAGCACAGATACGCAGTATTTT. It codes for CASSLDRVAPSTDTQYF.

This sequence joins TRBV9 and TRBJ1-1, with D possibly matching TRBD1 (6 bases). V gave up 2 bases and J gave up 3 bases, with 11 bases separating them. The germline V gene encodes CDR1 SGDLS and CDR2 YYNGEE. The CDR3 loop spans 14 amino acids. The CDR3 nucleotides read TGTGCCAGCAGCGTTGCAGGGGCGGACACTGAAGCTTTCTTT. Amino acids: CASSVAGADTEAFF. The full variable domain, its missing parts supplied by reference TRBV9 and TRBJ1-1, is DSGVTQTPKHLITATGQRVTLRCSPRSGDLSVYWYQQSLDQGLQFLIQYYNGEERAKGNILERFSAQQFPDLHSELNLSSLELGDSALYFCASSVAGADTEAFFGQGTRLTVV.

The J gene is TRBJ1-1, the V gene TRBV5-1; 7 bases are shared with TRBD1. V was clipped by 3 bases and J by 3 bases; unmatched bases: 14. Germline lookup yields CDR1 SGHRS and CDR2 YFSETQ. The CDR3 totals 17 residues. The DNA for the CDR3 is TGCGCCAGCAGCTCCCGACAGGGATCGATTGGGGACACTGAAGCTTTCTTT. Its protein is CASSSRQGSIGDTEAFF.

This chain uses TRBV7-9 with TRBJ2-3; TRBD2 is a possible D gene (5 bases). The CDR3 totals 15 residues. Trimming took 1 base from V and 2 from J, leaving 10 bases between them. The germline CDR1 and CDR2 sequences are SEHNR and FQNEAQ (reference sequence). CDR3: CASSLGRIATDTQYF. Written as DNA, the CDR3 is TGTGCCAGCAGCTTAGGGAGGATAGCCACAGATACGCAGTATTTT.

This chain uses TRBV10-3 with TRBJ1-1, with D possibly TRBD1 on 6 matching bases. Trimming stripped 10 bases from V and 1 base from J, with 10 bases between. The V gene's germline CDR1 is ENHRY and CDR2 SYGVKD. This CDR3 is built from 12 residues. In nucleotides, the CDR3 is TGTGCCACCTCGACAGGGAACACTGAAGCTTTCTTT. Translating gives CATSTGNTEAFF.

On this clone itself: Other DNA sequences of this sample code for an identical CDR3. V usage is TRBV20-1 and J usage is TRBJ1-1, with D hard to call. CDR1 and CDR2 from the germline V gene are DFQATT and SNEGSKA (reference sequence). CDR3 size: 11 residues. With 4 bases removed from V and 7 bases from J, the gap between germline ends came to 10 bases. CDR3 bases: TGCAGTGCTACGAGGACTCTTGAAGCTTTCTTT. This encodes CSATRTLEAFF.

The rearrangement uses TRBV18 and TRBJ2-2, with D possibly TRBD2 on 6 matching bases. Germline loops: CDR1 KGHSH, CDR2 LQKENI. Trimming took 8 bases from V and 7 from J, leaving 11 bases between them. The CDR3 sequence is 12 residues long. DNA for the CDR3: TGTGCCAGCCCCGGAGGGAGCGGGGAGCTGTTTTTT. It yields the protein CASPGGSGELFF.

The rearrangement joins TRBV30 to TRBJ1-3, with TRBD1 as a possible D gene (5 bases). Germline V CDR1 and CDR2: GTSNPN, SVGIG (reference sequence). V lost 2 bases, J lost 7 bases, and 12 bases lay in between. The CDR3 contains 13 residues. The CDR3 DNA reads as TGTGCCTGGAGTCCCGGCGGGGGGAACACCATATATTTT. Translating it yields CAWSPGGGNTIYF.

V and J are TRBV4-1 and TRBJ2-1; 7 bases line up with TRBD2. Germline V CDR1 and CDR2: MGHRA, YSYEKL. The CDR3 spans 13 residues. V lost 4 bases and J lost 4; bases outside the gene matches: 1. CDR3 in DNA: TGCGCCAGCAGCCGGGGGGGTTACAATGAGCAGTTCTTC. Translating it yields CASSRGGYNEQFF.

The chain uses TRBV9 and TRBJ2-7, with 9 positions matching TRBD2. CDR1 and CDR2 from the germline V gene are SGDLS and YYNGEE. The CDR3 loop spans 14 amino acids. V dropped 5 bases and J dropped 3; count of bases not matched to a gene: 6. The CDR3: CASSPSLAGYEQYF. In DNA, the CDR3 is TGTGCCAGCAGTCCTTCACTAGCGGGCTACGAGCAGTACTTC.

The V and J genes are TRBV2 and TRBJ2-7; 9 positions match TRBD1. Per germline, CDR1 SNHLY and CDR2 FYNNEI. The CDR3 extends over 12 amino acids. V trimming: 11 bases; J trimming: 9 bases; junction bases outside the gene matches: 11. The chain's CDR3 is CAGTGQGIGQYV. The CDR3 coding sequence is TGTGCCGGAACGGGACAGGGAATAGGGCAGTACGTC.

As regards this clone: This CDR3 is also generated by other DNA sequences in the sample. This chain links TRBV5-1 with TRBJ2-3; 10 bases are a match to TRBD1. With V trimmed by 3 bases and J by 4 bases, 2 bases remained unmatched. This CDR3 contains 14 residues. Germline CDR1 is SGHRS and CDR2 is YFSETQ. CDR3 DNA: TGCGCCAGCAGCTCTGGACAGGGGGCAGATACGCAGTATTTT. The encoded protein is CASSSGQGADTQYF.

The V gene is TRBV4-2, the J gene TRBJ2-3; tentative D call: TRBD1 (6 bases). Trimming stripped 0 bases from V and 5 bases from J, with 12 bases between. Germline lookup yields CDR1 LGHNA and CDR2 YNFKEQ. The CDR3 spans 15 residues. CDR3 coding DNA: TGTGCCAGCAGCCAAGATAGGGGGTTGCAAGATACGCAGTATTTT. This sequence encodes CASSQDRGLQDTQYF.

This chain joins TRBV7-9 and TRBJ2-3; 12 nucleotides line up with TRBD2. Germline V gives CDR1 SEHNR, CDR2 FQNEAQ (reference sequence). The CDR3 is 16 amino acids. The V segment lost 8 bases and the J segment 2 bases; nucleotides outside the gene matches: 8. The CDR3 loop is CASGRLAGANTDTQYF. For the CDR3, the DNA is TGTGCCAGCGGCCGACTAGCGGGGGCGAACACAGATACGCAGTATTTT.

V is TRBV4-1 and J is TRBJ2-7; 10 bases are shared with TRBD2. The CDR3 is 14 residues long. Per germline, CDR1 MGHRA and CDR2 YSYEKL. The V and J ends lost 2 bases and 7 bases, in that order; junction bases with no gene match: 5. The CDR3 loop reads CASSQLAGVGEQYF. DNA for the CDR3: TGCGCCAGCAGCCAACTAGCGGGAGTGGGTGAGCAGTACTTC.

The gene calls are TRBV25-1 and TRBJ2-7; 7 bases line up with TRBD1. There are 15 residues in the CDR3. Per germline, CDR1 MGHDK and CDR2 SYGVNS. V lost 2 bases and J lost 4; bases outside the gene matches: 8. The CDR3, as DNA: TGTGCCAGCAGTGAACCTACAGGGGTCGCATACGAGCAGTACGTC. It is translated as CASSEPTGVAYEQYV.

The DNA for the CDR3 is TGTGCCAGCGAGAGCGGGAGCAGCAATGAGCAGTTCTTC. This translates into CASESGSSNEQFF. The J gene is TRBJ2-1, the V gene TRBV2, with 8 bases identical to TRBD2. The length of the CDR3 is 13 residues. V lost 8 bases, J lost 6 bases, and 6 bases stayed unmatched. Germline V gene sequence: CDR1 SNHLY, CDR2 FYNNEI.

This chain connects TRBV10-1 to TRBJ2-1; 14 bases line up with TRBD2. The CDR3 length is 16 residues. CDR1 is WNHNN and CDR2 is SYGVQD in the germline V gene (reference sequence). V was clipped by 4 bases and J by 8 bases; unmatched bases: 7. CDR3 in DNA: TGCGCCAGCAGTGGGGTTGGGACTAGCGGGGGCCATGAGCAGTTCTTC. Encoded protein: CASSGVGTSGGHEQFF.

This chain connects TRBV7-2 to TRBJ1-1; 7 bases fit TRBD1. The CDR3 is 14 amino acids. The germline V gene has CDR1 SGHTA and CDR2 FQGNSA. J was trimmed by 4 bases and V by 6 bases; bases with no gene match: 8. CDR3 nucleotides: TGTGCCAGCAGTTGGGACAGAATTATCACTGAAGCTTTCTTT. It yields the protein CASSWDRIITEAFF. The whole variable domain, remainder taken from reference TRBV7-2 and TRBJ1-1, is GAGVSQSPSNKVTEKGKDVELRCDPISGHTALYWYRQSLGQGLEFLIYFQGNSAPDKSGLPSDRFSAERTGGSVSTLTIQRTQQEDSAVYLCASSWDRIITEAFFGQGTRLTVV.

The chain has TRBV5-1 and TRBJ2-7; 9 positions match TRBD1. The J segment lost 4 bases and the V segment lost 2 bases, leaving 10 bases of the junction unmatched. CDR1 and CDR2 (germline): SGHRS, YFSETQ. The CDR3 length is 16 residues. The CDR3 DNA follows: TGCGCCAGCAGCTTAGGACTCGGGACAGGGAGTTACGAGCAGTACTTC. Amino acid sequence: CASSLGLGTGSYEQYF. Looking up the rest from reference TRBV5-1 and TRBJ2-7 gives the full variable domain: KAGVTQTPRYLIKTRGQQVTLSCSPISGHRSVSWYQQTPGQGLQFLFEYFSETQRNKGNFPGRFSGRQFSNSRSEMNVSTLELGDSALYLCASSLGLGTGSYEQYFGPGTRLTVT.

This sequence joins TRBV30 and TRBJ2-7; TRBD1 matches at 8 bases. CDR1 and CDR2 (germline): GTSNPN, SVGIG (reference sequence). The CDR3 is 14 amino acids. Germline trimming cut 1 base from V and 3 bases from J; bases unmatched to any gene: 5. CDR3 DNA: TGTGCCTGGAGTGGGAAGGACAGGGACTACGAGCAGTACGTC. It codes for CAWSGKDRDYEQYV.